Each of the 19 T cell receptor beta chains below was sequenced from the same sample in a study of cytomegalovirus exposure and HLA in healthy donors (dated by TCRdb to about 2017). Libraries were built with the immunoSEQ multiplex PCR assay. A mixture of 60 forward primers for TCR Vbeta segments and 13 reverse primers for TCR Jbeta segments was used in the multiplex PCR. TCRdb took over this immuneACCESS table, retaining in-frame rearrangements with V and J assigned. Such tables are incomplete; in checked studies, under half of the missing clones stem from an unresolved V gene, and the remainder is unexplained. Across this sample there are over 90,000 clones, with approximately 73% seen only once. 10% of the sample is held by the ten biggest clonotypes. Specimen: PBMCs. These receptors originate from a woman in her late teens or twenties in good health and CMV-seropositive.

Only a few counts were recorded for this clone. The chain uses TRBV27 and TRBJ2-1; 8 bases line up with TRBD1. Germline V lookup: CDR1 MNHEY, CDR2 SMNVEV (reference sequence). The CDR3 sequence is 12 residues long. The ends lost 10 bases at V and 8 bases at J; junction bases unmatched: 7. The CDR3 DNA reads TGTGCCATACAGGACAGGGCCGATGAGCAGTTCTTC. Protein product: CAIQDRADEQFF.

In this sample, this clone turned up a few times. As DNA, the CDR3 is TGTGCCAGCAGCGGCCGACAGGGTCCTCCCCGATTCACAGATACGCAGTATTTT. Protein sequence: CASSGRQGPPRFTDTQYF. The rearrangement uses TRBV7-9 and TRBJ2-3; 7 bases agree with TRBD1. The CDR3 is 18 residues long. V was pared by 5 bases and J by 2 bases, with 16 bases of the junction left unmatched. Germline lookup yields CDR1 SEHNR and CDR2 FQNEAQ (reference sequence).

This chain uses TRBV27 with TRBJ1-5, with 11 bases aligning to TRBD1. Germline V gives CDR1 MNHEY, CDR2 SMNVEV (reference sequence). The CDR3 totals 16 residues. V dropped 5 bases and J dropped 4; count of bases not matched to a gene: 7. This CDR3 is CASSPRDRGINQPQHF. The CDR3 DNA follows: TGTGCCAGCAGTCCCCGGGACAGGGGGATAAATCAGCCCCAGCATTTT.

This chain joins TRBV11-2 and TRBJ1-3; no reliable D call. CDR1 is SGHAT and CDR2 is FQNNGV in the germline V gene. The CDR3 is 16 amino acids. Trimming removed 5 bases at V and 1 base at J, with 15 bases between. CDR3 DNA sequence: TGTGCCAGCAGCCGTCAAACCGGGATTTCTGGAAACACCATATATTTT. Translation gives CASSRQTGISGNTIYF. The variable domain in full, completed from reference TRBV11-2 and TRBJ1-3, reads EAGVAQSPRYKIIEKRQSVAFWCNPISGHATLYWYQQILGQGPKLLIQFQNNGVVDDSQLPKDRFSAERLKGVDSTLKIQPAKLEDSAVYLCASSRQTGISGNTIYFGEGSWLTVV.

As for this clone: One end of the junction fails to match germline, which may point to a read error. The V gene is TRBV7-7, the J gene TRBJ1-3, with 10 bases that match TRBD1. The CDR3 contains 16 residues. Germline CDR1 and CDR2: SSHAT and FNYEAQ (reference sequence). CDR3: CASSLEDRGSGNTIYF. CDR3 coding DNA: TGTGCTAGCAGCTTAGAGGACAGGGGGTCTGGAAACACCATATATTTT.

This chain joins TRBV4-2 and TRBJ2-1; the match to TRBD2 covers 7 bases. The CDR3 sequence is 15 residues long. Looked up from germline, CDR1 is LGHNA and CDR2 is YNFKEQ. Trimming removed 2 bases from V and 2 bases from J; junction bases left unmatched: 3. The CDR3 DNA reads as TGTGCCAGCAGCCAAATAGCGGGTGCCTACAATGAGCAGTTCTTC. As protein: CASSQIAGAYNEQFF.

The CDR3 DNA reads TGTGCCAGCAGCTTAGGTGTGGCGGGGGGGACAACACCGCAGTACTTC. Its protein is CASSLGVAGGTTPQYF. This chain joins TRBV7-6 and TRBJ2-5; TRBD2 aligns across 9 bases. V trimming: 1 base; J trimming: 11 bases; junction bases outside the gene matches: 14. CDR3 length equals 16 residues. Germline CDR1 SGHVS, CDR2 FNYEAQ. The entire variable domain, with the rest obtained from reference TRBV7-6 and TRBJ2-5, is as follows: GAGVSQSPRYKVTKRGQDVALRCDPISGHVSLYWYRQALGQGPEFLTYFNYEAQQDKSGLPNDRFSAERPEGSISTLTIQRTEQRDSAMYRCASSLGVAGGTTPQYFGPGTRLLVL.

The chain joins TRBV7-2 to TRBJ2-5; a weak D match, TRBD2 (5 bases). CDR1 is SGHTA and CDR2 is FQGNSA in the germline V gene. This CDR3 contains 12 residues. Trimming cost V 3 bases and J 7 bases, with 9 bases left between them. CDR3 nucleotide sequence: TGTGCCAGCAGCTTGGACTTCAGGACCCAGTACTTC. The encoded protein is CASSLDFRTQYF.

This clone was seen more than once but under ten times. The chain employs TRBV7-2 and TRBJ2-7; D gene ambiguous. Trimming took off 9 bases at V and 7 bases at J, with 13 bases between the two ends. Germline values: CDR1 SGHTA, CDR2 FQGNSA. The CDR3 consists of 11 residues. The CDR3 sequence is CASTLGLEQYF. The CDR3 nucleotides read TGTGCCAGTACCTTGGGCCTGGAGCAGTACTTC.

The V call is TRBV4-1, the J call TRBJ2-3, with 10 bases aligning to TRBD2. The CDR3 sequence is 17 residues long. The V gene's germline CDR1 is MGHRA and CDR2 YSYEKL. V lost 5 bases to trimming and J lost 0 bases; unmatched junction nucleotides: 8. The CDR3 DNA reads as TGCGCCAGCAGCTTAATAGCGGGGGGCCGTAGCACAGATACGCAGTATTTT. Translating gives CASSLIAGGRSTDTQYF.

This chain joins TRBV18 and TRBJ2-7; 8 nucleotides line up with TRBD1. Germline V CDR1 and CDR2: KGHSH, LQKENI. Trimming cost V 4 bases and J 2 bases; bases outside gene matches: 4. The CDR3 is made up of 14 amino acids. The CDR3 loop is CASSLDRGPYEQYF. In nucleotides, the CDR3 is TGTGCCAGCTCACTAGACAGGGGACCCTACGAGCAGTACTTC.

The CDR3 loop reads CASRGTSGGTSDTQYF. The DNA for the CDR3 is TGTGCCAGCAGAGGGACTAGCGGGGGGACCTCAGATACGCAGTATTTT. V is TRBV25-1 and J is TRBJ2-3, with 15 bases identical to TRBD2. Germline loops: CDR1 MGHDK, CDR2 SYGVNS. Trimming cost V 6 bases and J 4 bases; bases outside gene matches: 5. The CDR3 extends over 16 amino acids.

This clone appeared a single time. The rearrangement links TRBV28 to TRBJ2-3, with TRBD2 matching 13 bases. CDR3 size: 14 residues. J gave up 7 bases and V 9 bases, and 7 bases lay outside the gene matches. Germline V gene lookup returns CDR1 MDHEN and CDR2 SYDVKM. CDR3 sequence: CASALAGGRNTQYF. The CDR3 DNA is TGTGCCAGTGCACTAGCGGGAGGGCGGAATACGCAGTATTTT. Complete variable domain (other parts from reference TRBV28 and TRBJ2-3): DVKVTQSSRYLVKRTGEKVFLECVQDMDHENMFWYRQDPGLGLRLIYFSYDVKMKEKGDIPEGYSVSREKKERFSLILESASTNQTSMYLCASALAGGRNTQYFGPGTRLTVL.

The CDR3 nucleotides are TGTGCCAGCATCCCGCTGACAGGAGCTCTCTACGAGCAGTACTTC. Its protein is CASIPLTGALYEQYF. The V gene is TRBV27, the J gene TRBJ2-7; D might be TRBD1 (6 bases). The length of the CDR3 is 15 residues. Trimming stripped 7 bases from V and 3 bases from J, with 19 bases between. The V gene's germline CDR1 is MNHEY and CDR2 SMNVEV (reference sequence).

This chain joins TRBV19 and TRBJ2-5; 10 nucleotides align to TRBD2. Per germline, CDR1 LNHDA and CDR2 SQIVND (reference sequence). J lost 5 bases, V lost 3 bases, and 6 bases had no gene match. The CDR3 consists of 15 residues. CDR3 residues: CASSIEREGLETQYF. CDR3 in DNA: TGTGCCAGTAGTATCGAGCGGGAGGGCCTGGAGACCCAGTACTTC.

The V call is TRBV6-6, the J call TRBJ2-1; 8 bases are a match to TRBD2. The length of the CDR3 is 16 residues. The V and J ends lost 5 bases and 6 bases, in that order; junction bases with no gene match: 12. In germline, CDR1 is MNHNY, CDR2 SVGAGI (reference sequence). Written as DNA, the CDR3 is TGTGCCAGCAGTCCCTCCGGGGGGGGAGGCGGCAATGAGCAGTTCTTC. Protein product: CASSPSGGGGGNEQFF.

The chain joins TRBV5-5 to TRBJ2-7; the match to TRBD2 covers 8 bases. V was clipped by 2 bases and J by 3 bases; unmatched bases: 7. The germline CDR1 and CDR2 sequences are SGHKS and YYEKEE (reference sequence). The CDR3 covers 15 residues. CDR3 nucleotides: TGTGCCAGCAGCTTTTTGATCCGGGAGGGCTACGAGCAGTACTTC. This translates into CASSFLIREGYEQYF. Supplemented by reference TRBV5-5 and TRBJ2-7, the full variable domain reads DAGVTQSPTHLIKTRGQQVTLRCSPISGHKSVSWYQQVLGQGPQFIFQYYEKEERGRGNFPDRFSARQFPNYSSELNVNALLLGDSALYLCASSFLIREGYEQYFGPGTRLTVT.

The rearrangement joins TRBV13 to TRBJ1-1, with D perhaps TRBD1 (6 bases). V was trimmed by 8 bases and J by 1 base, leaving 17 bases between them. The CDR3 has 15 residues. Germline CDR1 and CDR2: PRHDT and FYEKMQ (reference sequence). The CDR3 here is CASGVSGGANTEAFF. The CDR3 DNA follows: TGTGCCAGCGGGGTATCGGGGGGGGCGAACACTGAAGCTTTCTTT.

This clone has just one count. The chain carries TRBV6-1 and TRBJ2-1, with D unclear. Deletions cut 5 bases from V and 7 bases from J, with 15 bases between. This CDR3 has 14 amino acids. Germline V gene sequence: CDR1 MNHNS, CDR2 SASEGT. CDR3 bases: TGTGCCAGCAGTTTAGTGGCTAGTTGGAATGAGCAGTTCTTC. Encoded protein: CASSLVASWNEQFF.